These 9 T cell receptor beta chains originate from one sample sequenced in a study of OX40 agonist ivuxolimab in advanced cancers. Here immunoSEQ multiplex PCR was the method, and the copy in TCRdb shows in-frame clones only, minus some. The sample lists about 59,000 clones, 85% to 90% seen once, with around 0.35% in the top ten. This material consisted of CD4+ or CD8+ T cells sorted from blood, taken in a trial of the OX40 agonist ivuxolimab. Receptors were obtained from an adult with an advanced solid tumor such as melanoma, head and neck, liver or kidney cancer.

The chain employs TRBV7-6 and TRBJ1-1, with 8 positions matching TRBD1. Losses at the gene ends were 5 bases for V and 1 base for J; bases not matched to a gene: 9. CDR1 and CDR2 from the germline V gene are SGHVS and FNYEAQ. CDR3 length: 16 amino acids. CDR3 nucleotides: TGTGCCAGCAGCCCGAGACAGGGGTTCCCGAACACTGAAGCTTTCTTT. Its protein product is CASSPRQGFPNTEAFF.

In its sample, this clone was seen once. This sequence joins TRBV5-1 and TRBJ2-1; D is perhaps TRBD2 (5 bases). This CDR3 comprises 15 residues. Trimming pared 0 bases from V and 9 bases from J, leaving 16 bases between. Germline lookup yields CDR1 SGHRS and CDR2 YFSETQ. CDR3 coding DNA: TGCGCCAGCAGCTTGGCTGGACGCCCCGCGGGTGAGCAGTTCTTC. It translates to CASSLAGRPAGEQFF.

This chain links TRBV7-2 with TRBJ1-1, with D possibly TRBD1 on 5 matching bases. The CDR3 has 13 amino acids. Trimming removed 5 bases at V and 1 base at J, with 8 bases between. Germline V gene sequence: CDR1 SGHTA, CDR2 FQGNSA. CDR3 DNA sequence: TGTGCCAGCAGCCCAGGGAAGAACACTGAAGCTTTCTTT. Protein sequence: CASSPGKNTEAFF.

The V and J genes are TRBV29-1 and TRBJ1-2; 8 nucleotides align to TRBD1. This CDR3 comprises 13 residues. CDR1 and CDR2 from the germline V gene are SQVTM and ANQGSEA. V lost 6 bases and J lost 3; bases outside the gene matches: 6. The CDR3 DNA sequence: TGCAGCGTGGGGACAGGTACGGACTATGGCTACACCTTC. This sequence encodes CSVGTGTDYGYTF.

J is TRBJ2-3 and V is TRBV10-3, with D uncertain. The V gene's germline CDR1 is ENHRY and CDR2 SYGVKD. The length of the CDR3 is 16 residues. Between the trimmed V and J ends, which lost 2 bases and 2 bases, there was a span of 14 bases. The CDR3 loop is CAISEDPGAPTDTQYF. In DNA form, the CDR3 reads TGTGCCATCAGTGAGGACCCCGGAGCACCCACAGATACGCAGTATTTT.

V and J are TRBV2 and TRBJ2-5; 9 bases map to TRBD1. V lost 10 bases, J lost 5 bases, and 5 bases stayed unmatched. Germline CDR1 is SNHLY and CDR2 is FYNNEI. There are 12 residues in the CDR3. CDR3 amino acids: CAKDRGRETQYF. Written as DNA, the CDR3 is TGTGCCAAGGACAGGGGACGGGAGACCCAGTACTTC.

The chain has TRBV6-1 and TRBJ2-1, with no clear D. V lost 6 bases to trimming and J lost 6 bases, with 9 bases between them. Germline V gives CDR1 MNHNS, CDR2 SASEGT. The CDR3 contains 12 residues. CDR3 sequence reads: CASRIWGNEQFF. CDR3 DNA sequence: TGTGCCAGCAGAATTTGGGGCAATGAGCAGTTCTTC.

The V gene is TRBV6-1, the J gene TRBJ2-5, with D possibly TRBD1 on 6 matching bases. The CDR3 loop spans 12 amino acids. CDR1 MNHNS and CDR2 SASEGT come from the germline V gene. The V gene lost 4 bases and the J gene lost 14 bases, with 17 bases spanning the gap. CDR3 sequence: CASSALRGWLYF. CDR3 DNA sequence: TGTGCCAGCAGTGCATTGAGGGGGTGGCTTTACTTC.

This clone was found once. J is TRBJ2-2 and V is TRBV9; unclear D gene. CDR1 is SGDLS, CDR2 YYNGEE, per germline. CDR3 length: 16 amino acids. V lost 1 base and J lost 6, with 16 bases in between. In nucleotides, the CDR3 is TGTGCCAGCAGCGTAAATTTGGGCGACTTCGCCGGGGAGCTGTTTTTT. Amino acids: CASSVNLGDFAGELFF.